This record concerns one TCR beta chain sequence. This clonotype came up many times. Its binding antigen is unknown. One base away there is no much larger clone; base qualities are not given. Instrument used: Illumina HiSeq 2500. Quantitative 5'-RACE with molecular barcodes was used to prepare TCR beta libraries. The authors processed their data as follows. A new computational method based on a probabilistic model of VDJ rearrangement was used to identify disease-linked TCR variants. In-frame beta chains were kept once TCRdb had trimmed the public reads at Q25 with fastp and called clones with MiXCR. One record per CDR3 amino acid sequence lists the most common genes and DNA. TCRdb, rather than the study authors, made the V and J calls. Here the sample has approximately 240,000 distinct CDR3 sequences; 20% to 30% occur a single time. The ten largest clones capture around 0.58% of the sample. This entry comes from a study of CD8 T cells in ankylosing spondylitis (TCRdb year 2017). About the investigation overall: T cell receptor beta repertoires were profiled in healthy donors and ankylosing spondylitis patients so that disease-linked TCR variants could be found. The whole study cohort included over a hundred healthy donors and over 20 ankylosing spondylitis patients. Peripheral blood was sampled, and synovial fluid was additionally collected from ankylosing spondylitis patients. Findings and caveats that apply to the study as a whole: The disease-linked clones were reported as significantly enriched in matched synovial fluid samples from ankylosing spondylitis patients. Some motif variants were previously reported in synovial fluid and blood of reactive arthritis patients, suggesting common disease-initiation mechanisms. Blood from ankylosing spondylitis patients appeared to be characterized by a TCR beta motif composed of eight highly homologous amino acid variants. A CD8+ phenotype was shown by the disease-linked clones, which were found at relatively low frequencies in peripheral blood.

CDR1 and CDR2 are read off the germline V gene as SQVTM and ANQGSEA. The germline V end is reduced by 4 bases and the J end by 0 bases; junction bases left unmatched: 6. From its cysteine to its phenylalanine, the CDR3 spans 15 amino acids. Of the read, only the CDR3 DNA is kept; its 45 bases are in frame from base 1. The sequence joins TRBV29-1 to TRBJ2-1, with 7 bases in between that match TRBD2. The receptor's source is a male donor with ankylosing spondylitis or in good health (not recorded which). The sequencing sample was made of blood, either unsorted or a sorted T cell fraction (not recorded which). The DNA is TGCAGCGTTGGGGGGGGGGAAACCTCCTACAATGAGCAGTTCTTC. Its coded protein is CSVGGGETSYNEQFF.